Presented here are 22 T cell receptor beta chains from one specimen sequenced in a study of blood T cell repertoires in COVID-19. Assay: immunoSEQ multiplex PCR; the TCRdb copy retains only in-frame clones and omits some. The sample shows approximately 31,000 clones, 88% of them seen only once. Sequences were obtained from peripheral blood. These receptors all come from a human donor with active COVID-19. The donor label of this sample is uncertain.

J is TRBJ2-4 and V is TRBV19, with TRBD1 matching over 11 bases. This CDR3 has 16 amino acids. The ends lost 5 bases at V and 3 bases at J; junction bases unmatched: 6. Per germline, CDR1 LNHDA and CDR2 SQIVND (reference sequence). The CDR3 spells CASSFTGTGGKNIQYF. The CDR3 DNA sequence: TGTGCCAGTAGTTTCACCGGGACAGGGGGCAAAAACATTCAGTACTTC.

This clone was seen only once. The J gene is TRBJ1-1, the V gene TRBV10-3; D uncertain. This CDR3 is built from 14 residues. Germline V lookup: CDR1 ENHRY, CDR2 SYGVKD. V was cut by 10 bases and J by 0 bases, with 15 bases left in between. This chain's CDR3 is CATTWSLMNTEAFF. The CDR3 DNA reads TGTGCCACTACTTGGTCCCTCATGAACACTGAAGCTTTCTTT.

The V call is TRBV7-3, the J call TRBJ2-2; perhaps TRBD1 as D (6 bases). CDR1 SGHTA and CDR2 FQGTGA come from the germline V gene. The CDR3 runs 15 residues. Trimming shortened V by 6 bases and J by 5 bases, and 16 bases separated the two germline ends. CDR3 protein: CASSFDRPPTGELFF. In DNA, the CDR3 is TGTGCCAGCAGTTTCGACAGGCCCCCAACCGGGGAGCTGTTTTTT.

The rearrangement uses TRBV7-8 and TRBJ1-2; TRBD1 matches 9 bases. This CDR3 region has 17 residues. From germline, CDR1 is SGHVS and CDR2 FQNEAQ. V was pared by 1 base and J by 2 bases, with 8 bases of the junction left unmatched. The CDR3 bases are TGTGCCAGCAGCTTAGGAGGCGGGACAGGGTCAAACTATGGCTACACCTTC. Amino acids: CASSLGGGTGSNYGYTF.

The chain employs TRBV3-1 (or the pseudogene TRBV3-2) and TRBJ2-5; 11 nucleotides match TRBD2. From germline, CDR1 is LGHDT and CDR2 YNNKEL (reference sequence). Losses at the gene ends were 4 bases for V and 7 bases for J; bases not matched to a gene: 5. This CDR3 comprises 14 residues. The CDR3 loop reads CASSLAGGRGTQYF. The CDR3, as DNA: TGTGCCAGCAGCCTAGCGGGGGGGCGTGGGACCCAGTACTTC.

The chain combines TRBV11-3 with TRBJ2-1; TRBD2 aligns across 13 bases. The germline CDR1 and CDR2 sequences are SGHNT and YENEEA. CDR3 size: 17 residues. V was pared by 1 base and J by 4 bases, with 4 bases of the junction left unmatched. The CDR3 region is CASSLGTSGGAYNEQFF. DNA for the CDR3: TGTGCCAGCAGCTTAGGGACTAGCGGGGGAGCATACAATGAGCAGTTCTTC.

The rearrangement links TRBV2 to TRBJ2-2, with a weak D call TRBD1 (5 bases). The germline V and J ends were trimmed by 4 bases and 3 bases, with 9 bases remaining between them. Germline V lookup: CDR1 SNHLY, CDR2 FYNNEI. This CDR3 comprises 14 residues. The CDR3 nucleotides are TGTGCCAGCAGTGGGGGCCTATACACCGGGGAGCTGTTTTTT. As protein: CASSGGLYTGELFF.

The chain carries TRBV12-3 or TRBV12-4 and TRBJ1-2; 8 positions match TRBD1. The CDR3 loop spans 13 amino acids. The V gene end was trimmed by 6 bases and the J gene end by 14 bases; junction bases not matched to a gene: 14. The CDR3 DNA follows: TGTGCCAGCAGCCCACTTATAGGGACAGGAGGAACCTTC. It codes for CASSPLIGTGGTF.

V is TRBV5-6 and J is TRBJ1-5; no reliable D call. The CDR3 runs to 16 residues. The germline V gene encodes CDR1 SGHDT and CDR2 YYEEEE. V lost 1 base and J lost 1, with 12 bases in between. In DNA form, the CDR3 reads TGTGCCAGCAGCTTGTGGGCAGGCTCAAGCAATCAGCCCCAGCATTTT. This sequence encodes CASSLWAGSSNQPQHF.

The count of this clone is one. The chain couples TRBV11-1 to TRBJ2-1, with 9 bases matching TRBD2. Germline V gene data show CDR1 as SGHAT and CDR2 as FQDESV (reference sequence). Germline trimming cut 2 bases from V and 7 bases from J; bases unmatched to any gene: 3. The CDR3 covers 14 residues. The CDR3: CASSLMLAGNEQFF. The CDR3 coding sequence is TGTGCCAGCAGCTTAATGCTAGCGGGGAATGAGCAGTTCTTC.

This clone was found a few times. This chain uses TRBV6-6 with TRBJ1-1; no firm D call. Germline CDR1 MNHNY, CDR2 SVGAGI (reference sequence). Trimming took off 8 bases at V and 4 bases at J, with 17 bases between the two ends. The CDR3 totals 14 residues. CDR3 sequence reads: CASLSRRGSTEAFF. The CDR3 DNA reads as TGTGCCAGCCTCTCCCGCCGGGGAAGCACTGAAGCTTTCTTT.

The rearrangement uses TRBV15 and TRBJ2-1, with 11 bases fitting TRBD1. The length of the CDR3 is 15 residues. With 1 base clipped from V and 9 bases from J, the junction kept 5 bases outside the gene matches. Germline V gives CDR1 LNHNV, CDR2 YYDKDF (reference sequence). In DNA, the CDR3 is TGTGCCACCAGCAGAGGGACAGGGGGCGAGGGTGAGCAGTTCTTC. Its translation is CATSRGTGGEGEQFF.

CDR3 sequence (DNA): TGTGCCAGCAGCGAGACGGGGGAGCGGGGGGGCCGTCTAGAGACCCAGTACTTC. Encoded protein: CASSETGERGGRLETQYF. This chain connects TRBV6-4 to TRBJ2-5; 10 bases agree with TRBD2. The CDR3 loop spans 18 amino acids. Germline lookup yields CDR1 MRHNA and CDR2 SNTAGT. Unmatched junction bases numbered 17, after V lost 6 bases and J lost 4 bases.

This chain uses TRBV9 with TRBJ1-2; 9 bases fit TRBD1. J gave up 5 bases and V 4 bases, and 9 bases lay outside the gene matches. This CDR3 is 15 amino acids long. Looked up from germline, CDR1 is SGDLS and CDR2 is YYNGEE. The chain's CDR3 is CASSSRQGEGYGYTF. The CDR3 DNA reads as TGTGCCAGCAGCTCAAGACAGGGGGAGGGTTATGGCTACACCTTC.

The chain is built from TRBV4-1 and TRBJ2-1; tentative D call: TRBD2 (5 bases). Trimming removed 0 bases at V and 0 bases at J, with 12 bases between. The CDR3 is 17 residues long. CDR1 MGHRA and CDR2 YSYEKL come from the germline V gene. CDR3 sequence: CASSQEASGSSYNEQFF. The CDR3 DNA sequence: TGCGCCAGCAGCCAAGAAGCGAGCGGTAGCTCCTACAATGAGCAGTTCTTC.

The chain is built from TRBV11-2 and TRBJ2-5; tentative D call: TRBD1 (7 bases). V shed 6 bases and J shed 5 bases, with 22 bases lying between them. The CDR3 is 16 residues long. Germline V lookup: CDR1 SGHAT, CDR2 FQNNGV. The CDR3 DNA sequence: TGTGCCAGCAGGCGTATGACAGGGACTCGGAGGGAGACCCAGTACTTC. Translated: CASRRMTGTRRETQYF.

The V and J genes are TRBV15 and TRBJ1-4, with D possibly being TRBD1 (5 bases). The V gene lost 3 bases and the J gene lost 8 bases, with 16 bases spanning the gap. CDR1 LNHNV and CDR2 YYDKDF come from the germline V gene (reference sequence). This CDR3 is built from 15 residues. The CDR3 sequence is CATSREPGREEKLFF. The DNA of the CDR3 is TGTGCCACCAGCAGGGAACCGGGACGGGAGGAAAAACTGTTTTTT.

CDR3 DNA sequence: TGTGCCAGTAGTGCAGAGGGGGGGATCTACGAGCAGTACTTC. This gives the protein CASSAEGGIYEQYF. The gene calls are TRBV19 and TRBJ2-7; TRBD2 is a possible D gene (7 bases). Trimming shortened V by 5 bases and J by 3 bases, and 14 bases separated the two germline ends. The CDR3 is 14 residues long. Germline-derived CDR1 and CDR2 are LNHDA and SQIVND (reference sequence). Supplemented by reference TRBV19 and TRBJ2-7, the full variable domain reads DGGITQSPKYLFRKEGQNVTLSCEQNLNHDAMYWYRQDPGQGLRLIYYSQIVNDFQKGDIAEGYSVSREKKESFPLTVTSAQKNPTAFYLCASSAEGGIYEQYFGPGTRLTVT.

The table lists this clone with a count of one. This chain joins TRBV10-3 and TRBJ2-2; TRBD1 is a possible D gene (6 bases). Germline V CDR1 and CDR2: ENHRY, SYGVKD. V was pared by 5 bases and J by 3 bases, with 13 bases between. The CDR3 loop spans 15 amino acids. CDR3 in amino acids: CAISSRGSYTGELFF. In DNA form, the CDR3 reads TGTGCCATCAGTTCTAGGGGGTCCTACACCGGGGAGCTGTTTTTT.

The chain combines TRBV19 with TRBJ2-5; 9 nucleotides match TRBD2. The CDR3 is 15 residues long. After removal of 6 bases from V and 5 bases from J, the junction contained 10 bases not matched to a gene. Germline V lookup: CDR1 LNHDA, CDR2 SQIVND (reference sequence). This chain's CDR3 is CASSPRRGGIETQYF. The CDR3 DNA reads TGTGCCAGTAGCCCCCGGCGGGGGGGTATTGAGACCCAGTACTTC.

The chain has TRBV5-1 and TRBJ1-2; TRBD1 agrees at 8 bases. The V segment lost 3 bases and the J segment 5 bases; nucleotides outside the gene matches: 6. CDR1 and CDR2 from the germline V gene are SGHRS and YFSETQ. CDR3 size: 14 residues. Here the CDR3 DNA reads TGCGCCAGCAGCTCCCCGACAGGGGTGTATGGCTACACCTTC. It yields the protein CASSSPTGVYGYTF.

This chain joins TRBV27 and TRBJ1-4; TRBD1 might be the D (6 bases). The CDR3 runs 15 residues. Trimming shortened V by 7 bases and J by 0 bases, and 12 bases separated the two germline ends. CDR1 is MNHEY, CDR2 SMNVEV, per germline (reference sequence). Written as DNA, the CDR3 is TGTGCCAGCACCCCTAGACAGGCAACTAATGAAAAACTGTTTTTT. Residues: CASTPRQATNEKLFF.